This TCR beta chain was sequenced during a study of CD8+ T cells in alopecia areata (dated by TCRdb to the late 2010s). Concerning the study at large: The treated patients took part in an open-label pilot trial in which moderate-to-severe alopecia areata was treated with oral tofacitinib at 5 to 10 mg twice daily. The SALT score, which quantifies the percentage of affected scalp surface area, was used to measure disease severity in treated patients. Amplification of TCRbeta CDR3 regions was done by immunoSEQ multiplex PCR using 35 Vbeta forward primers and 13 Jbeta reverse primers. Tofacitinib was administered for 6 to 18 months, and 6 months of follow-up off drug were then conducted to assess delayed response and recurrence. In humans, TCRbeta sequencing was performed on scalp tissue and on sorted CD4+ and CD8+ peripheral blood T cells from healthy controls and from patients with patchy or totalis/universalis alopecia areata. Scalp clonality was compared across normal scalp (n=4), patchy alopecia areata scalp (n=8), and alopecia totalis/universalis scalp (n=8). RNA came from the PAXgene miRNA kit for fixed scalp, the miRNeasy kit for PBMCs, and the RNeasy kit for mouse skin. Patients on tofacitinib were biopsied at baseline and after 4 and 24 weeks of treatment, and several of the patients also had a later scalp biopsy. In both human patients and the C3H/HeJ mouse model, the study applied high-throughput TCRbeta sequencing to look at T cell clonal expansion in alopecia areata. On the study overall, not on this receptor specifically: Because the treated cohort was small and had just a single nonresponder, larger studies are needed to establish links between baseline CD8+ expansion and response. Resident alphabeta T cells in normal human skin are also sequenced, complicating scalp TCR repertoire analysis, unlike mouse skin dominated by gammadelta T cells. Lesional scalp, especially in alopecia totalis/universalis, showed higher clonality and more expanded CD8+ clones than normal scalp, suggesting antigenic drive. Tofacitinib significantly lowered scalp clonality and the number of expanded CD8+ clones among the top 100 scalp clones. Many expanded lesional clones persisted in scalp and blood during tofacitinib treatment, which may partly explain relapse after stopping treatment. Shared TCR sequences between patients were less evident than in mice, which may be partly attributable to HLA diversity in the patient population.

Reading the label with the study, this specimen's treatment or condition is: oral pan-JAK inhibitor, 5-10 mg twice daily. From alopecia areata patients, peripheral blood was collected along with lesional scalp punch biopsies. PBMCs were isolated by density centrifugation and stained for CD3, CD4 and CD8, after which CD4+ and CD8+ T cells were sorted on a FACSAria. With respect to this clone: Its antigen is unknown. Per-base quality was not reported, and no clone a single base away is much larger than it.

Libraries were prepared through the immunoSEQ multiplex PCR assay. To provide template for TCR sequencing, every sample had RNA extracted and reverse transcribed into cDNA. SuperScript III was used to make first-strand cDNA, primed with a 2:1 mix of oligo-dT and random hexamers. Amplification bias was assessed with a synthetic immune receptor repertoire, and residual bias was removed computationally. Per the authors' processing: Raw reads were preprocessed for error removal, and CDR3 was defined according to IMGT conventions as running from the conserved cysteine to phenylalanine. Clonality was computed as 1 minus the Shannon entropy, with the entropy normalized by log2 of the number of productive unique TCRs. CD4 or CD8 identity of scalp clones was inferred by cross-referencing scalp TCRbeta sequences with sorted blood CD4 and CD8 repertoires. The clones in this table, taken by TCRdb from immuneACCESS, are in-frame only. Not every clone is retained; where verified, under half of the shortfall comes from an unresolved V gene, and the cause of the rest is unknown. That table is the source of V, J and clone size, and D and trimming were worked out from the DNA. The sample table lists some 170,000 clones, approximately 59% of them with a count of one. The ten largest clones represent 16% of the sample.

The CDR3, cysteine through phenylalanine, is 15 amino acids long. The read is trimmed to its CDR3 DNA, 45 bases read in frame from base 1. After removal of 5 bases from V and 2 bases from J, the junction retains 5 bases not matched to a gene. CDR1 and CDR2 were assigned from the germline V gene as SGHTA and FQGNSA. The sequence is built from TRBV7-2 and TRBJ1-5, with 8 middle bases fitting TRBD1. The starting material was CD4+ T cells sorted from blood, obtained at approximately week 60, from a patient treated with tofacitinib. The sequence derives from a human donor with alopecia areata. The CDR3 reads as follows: CASSPMTGGNQPQHF. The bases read TGTGCCAGCAGCCCTATGACAGGGGGCAATCAGCCCCAGCATTTT.